This T cell receptor (beta chain) was captured by sequencing in a study of blood T cell repertoires in COVID-19. Study summary: The United States, Italy and Spain supplied acute and convalescent COVID-19 samples.

Authors' methods: Nucleated cell counts were estimated from reference gene primer amplification. Only in-frame clones appear in the TCRdb table, and some are missing; sequencing was by immunoSEQ multiplex PCR. V and J calls plus clone size are reproduced from that table; the DNA served to infer D and trimming. Among roughly 250,000 clones listed, over 70% were seen once. Germline V gene lookup returns CDR1 MNHEY and CDR2 SVGEGT. V was cut by 2 bases and J by 5 bases, with 9 bases left in between. CDR3 length: 13 residues. Material for sequencing was peripheral blood. The receptor comes from a human donor in a cohort sampled during active COVID-19. The chain has TRBV6-2 or TRBV6-3 and TRBJ1-2, with D maybe TRBD1 (5 bases). CDR3 region: CASSYVPGYGYTF. Written as DNA, the CDR3 is TGTGCCAGCAGTTACGTTCCAGGGTATGGCTACACCTTC.